The entry below gives a single TCR beta chain sequence along with its context. Antigen: not known. These data are taken from a study of breast tumors, draining lymph nodes, adjacent tissues. Study-wide results and limits: Compared with lymph nodes, tumors were less diverse; compared with nontumor tissue, more.

One entry per CDR3 protein, called by TCRdb with MiXCR from the multiplex PCR reads. The repertoire holds approximately 28,000 distinct CDR3 sequences, with under 80% as singletons. Germline assignment: CDR1 SNHLY and CDR2 FYNNEI. V dropped 7 bases and J dropped 5; count of bases not matched to a gene: 15. The CDR3 runs 16 residues. Sequenced input: breast tumor tissue. This receptor was identified in a female donor with breast cancer. Some clones in this sample may be carry-over from other donors' samples. V is TRBV2 and J is TRBJ2-3; 7 nucleotides line up with TRBD2. DNA of the CDR3: TGTGCCAGCACCCGGACTAGAGCGGCGGGAGAAGATACGCAGTATTTT. This encodes CASTRTRAAGEDTQYF.